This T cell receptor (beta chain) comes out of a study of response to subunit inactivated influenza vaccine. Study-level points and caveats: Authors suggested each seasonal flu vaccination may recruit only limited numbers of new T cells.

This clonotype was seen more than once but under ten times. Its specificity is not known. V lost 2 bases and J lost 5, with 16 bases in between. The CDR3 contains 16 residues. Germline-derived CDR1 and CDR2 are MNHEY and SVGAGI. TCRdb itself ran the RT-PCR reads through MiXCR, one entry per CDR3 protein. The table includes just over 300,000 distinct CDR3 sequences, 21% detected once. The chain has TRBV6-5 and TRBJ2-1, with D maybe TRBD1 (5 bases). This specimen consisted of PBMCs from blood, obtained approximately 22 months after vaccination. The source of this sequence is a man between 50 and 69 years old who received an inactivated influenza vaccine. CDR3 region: CASSYAMDIPNNEQFF. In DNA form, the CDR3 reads TGTGCCAGCAGTTACGCTATGGACATTCCCAACAATGAGCAGTTCTTC.